This TCR beta chain was identified in a study of cytomegalovirus exposure and HLA in healthy donors. For the study at large: Early released data comprised around 79 million unique TCRs from HLA-typed donors.

This CDR3 has 15 amino acids. V shed 1 base, J shed 2 bases, and the junction held 1 base outside the gene matches. The germline V gene has CDR1 SNHLY and CDR2 FYNNEI. This clone was seen only a few times. Its antigen remains unidentified. Study observations and caveats: Immune exposure information available was restricted to CMV serostatus.

A multiplex PCR was run with 60 Vbeta primers and 13 Jbeta primers. Repertoires were generated with immunoSEQ multiplex PCR, while TCRdb's copy carries only in-frame clones and drops some. Among around 130,000 clones listed, 70% to 75% were seen once. The clonotype comes from a woman aged 25-40 years in good health and CMV-seronegative. The chain employs TRBV2 and TRBJ1-4, with 7 bases identical to TRBD1. Sequencing was performed on PBMCs. CDR3 region: CASSEEGQTNEKLFF. The DNA of the CDR3 is TGTGCCAGCAGTGAAGAGGGACAGACTAATGAAAAACTGTTTTTT.